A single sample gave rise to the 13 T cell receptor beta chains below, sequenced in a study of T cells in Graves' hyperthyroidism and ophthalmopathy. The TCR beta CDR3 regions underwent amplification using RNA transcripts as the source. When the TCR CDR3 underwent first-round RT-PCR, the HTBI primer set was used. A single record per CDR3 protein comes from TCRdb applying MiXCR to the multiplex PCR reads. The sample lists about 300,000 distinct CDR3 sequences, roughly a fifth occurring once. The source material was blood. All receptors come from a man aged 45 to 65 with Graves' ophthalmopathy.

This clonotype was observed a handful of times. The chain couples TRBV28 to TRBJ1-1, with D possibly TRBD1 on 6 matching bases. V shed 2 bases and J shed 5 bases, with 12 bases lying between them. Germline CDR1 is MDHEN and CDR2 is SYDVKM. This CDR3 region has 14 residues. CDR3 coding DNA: TGTGCCAGCAGTTTAACAGGGTCGAGAACTGAAGCTTTCTTT. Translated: CASSLTGSRTEAFF.

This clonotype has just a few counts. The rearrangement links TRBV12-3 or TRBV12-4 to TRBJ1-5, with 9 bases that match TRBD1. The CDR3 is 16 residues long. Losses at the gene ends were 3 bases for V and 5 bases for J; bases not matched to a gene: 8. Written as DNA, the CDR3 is TGTGCCAGCAGTTTTCACCCGACAGGGGGGGATCAGCCCCAGCATTTT. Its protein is CASSFHPTGGDQPQHF.

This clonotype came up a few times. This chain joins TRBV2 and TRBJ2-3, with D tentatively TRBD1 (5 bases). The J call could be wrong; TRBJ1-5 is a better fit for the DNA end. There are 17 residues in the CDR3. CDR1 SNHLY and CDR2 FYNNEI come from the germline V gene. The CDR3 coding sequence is TGTGCCAGCAGCGTAGCCCAAGGGACTAGCGGGAGGCGTACGCAGCATTTT. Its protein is CASSVAQGTSGRRTQHF.

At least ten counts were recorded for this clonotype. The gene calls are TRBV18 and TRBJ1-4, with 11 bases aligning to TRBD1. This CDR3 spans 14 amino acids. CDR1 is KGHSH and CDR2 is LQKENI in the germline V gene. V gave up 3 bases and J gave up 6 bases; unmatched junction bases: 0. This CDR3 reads CASSPGQGDEKLFF. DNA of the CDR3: TGTGCCAGCTCACCGGGACAGGGGGATGAAAAACTGTTTTTT.

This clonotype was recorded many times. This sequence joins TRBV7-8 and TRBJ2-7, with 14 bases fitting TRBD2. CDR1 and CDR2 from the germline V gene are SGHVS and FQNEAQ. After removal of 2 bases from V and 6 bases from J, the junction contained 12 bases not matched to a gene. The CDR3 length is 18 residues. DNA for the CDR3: TGTGCCAGCAGCTTAACCCAACGACTAGCGGGAGGGCCAGGCGAGCAGTACTTC. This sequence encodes CASSLTQRLAGGPGEQYF. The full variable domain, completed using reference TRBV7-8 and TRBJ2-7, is GAGVSQSPRYKVAKRGQDVALRCDPISGHVSLFWYQQALGQGPEFLTYFQNEAQLDKSGLPSDRFFAERPEGSVSTLKIQRTQQEDSAVYLCASSLTQRLAGGPGEQYFGPGTRLTVT.

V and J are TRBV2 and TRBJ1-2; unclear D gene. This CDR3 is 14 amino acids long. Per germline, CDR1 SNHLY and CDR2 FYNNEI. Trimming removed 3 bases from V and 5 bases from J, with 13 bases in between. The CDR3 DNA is TGTGCCAGCAGTGACGCAAGCTGGAGATATGGCTACACCTTC. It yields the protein CASSDASWRYGYTF.

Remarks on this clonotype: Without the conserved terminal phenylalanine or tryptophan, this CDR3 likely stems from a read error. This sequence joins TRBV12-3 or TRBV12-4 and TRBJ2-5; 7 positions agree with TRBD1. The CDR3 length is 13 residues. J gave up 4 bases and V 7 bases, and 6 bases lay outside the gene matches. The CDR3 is CASNQGVGETQYS. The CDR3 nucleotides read TGTGCCAGCAACCAGGGGGTGGGAGAGACCCAGTACTCC.

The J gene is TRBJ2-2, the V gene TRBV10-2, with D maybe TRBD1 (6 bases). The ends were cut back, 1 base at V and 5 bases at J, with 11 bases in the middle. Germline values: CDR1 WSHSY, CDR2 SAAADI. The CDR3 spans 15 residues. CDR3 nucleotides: TGCGCCAGCAGTGAGTTAGGGGGAAGAACCGGGGAGCTGTTTTTT. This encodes CASSELGGRTGELFF.

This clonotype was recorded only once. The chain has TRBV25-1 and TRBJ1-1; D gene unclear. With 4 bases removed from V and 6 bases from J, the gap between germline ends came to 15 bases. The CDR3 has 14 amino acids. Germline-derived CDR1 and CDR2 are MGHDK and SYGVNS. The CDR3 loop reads CASSVRTDLAEAFF. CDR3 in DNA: TGTGCCAGCAGTGTCCGCACAGATCTTGCTGAAGCTTTCTTT. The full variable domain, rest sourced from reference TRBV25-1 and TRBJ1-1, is EADIYQTPRYLVIGTGKKITLECSQTMGHDKMYWYQQDPGMELHLIHYSYGVNSTEKGDLSSESTVSRIRTEHFPLTLESARPSHTSQYLCASSVRTDLAEAFFGQGTRLTVV.

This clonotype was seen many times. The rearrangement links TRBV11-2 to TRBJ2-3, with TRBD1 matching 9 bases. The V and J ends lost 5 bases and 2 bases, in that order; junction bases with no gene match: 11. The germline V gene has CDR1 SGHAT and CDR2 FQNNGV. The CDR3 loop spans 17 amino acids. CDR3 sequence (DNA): TGTGCCAGCAGCACGATGCCACAGGGGGCCGTCACAGATACGCAGTATTTT. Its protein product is CASSTMPQGAVTDTQYF.

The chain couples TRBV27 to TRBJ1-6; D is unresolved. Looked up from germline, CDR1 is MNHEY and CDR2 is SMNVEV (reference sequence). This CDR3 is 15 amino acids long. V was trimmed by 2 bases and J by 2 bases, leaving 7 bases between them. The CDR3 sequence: CASSLGSAYNSPLHF. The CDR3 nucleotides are TGTGCCAGCAGTTTAGGGAGCGCCTATAATTCACCCCTCCACTTT.

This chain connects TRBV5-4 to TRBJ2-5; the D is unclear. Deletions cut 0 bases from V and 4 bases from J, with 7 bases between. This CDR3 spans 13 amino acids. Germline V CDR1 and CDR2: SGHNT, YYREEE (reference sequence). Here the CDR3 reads CASSLALGETQYF. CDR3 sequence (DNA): TGTGCCAGCAGCTTGGCGCTAGGAGAGACCCAGTACTTC.

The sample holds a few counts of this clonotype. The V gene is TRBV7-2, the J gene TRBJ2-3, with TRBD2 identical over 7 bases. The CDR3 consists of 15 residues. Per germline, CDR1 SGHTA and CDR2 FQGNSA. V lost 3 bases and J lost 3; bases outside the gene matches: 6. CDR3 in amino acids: CASSLTAGVTDTQYF. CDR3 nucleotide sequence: TGTGCCAGCAGCTTGACGGCGGGAGTGACAGATACGCAGTATTTT.